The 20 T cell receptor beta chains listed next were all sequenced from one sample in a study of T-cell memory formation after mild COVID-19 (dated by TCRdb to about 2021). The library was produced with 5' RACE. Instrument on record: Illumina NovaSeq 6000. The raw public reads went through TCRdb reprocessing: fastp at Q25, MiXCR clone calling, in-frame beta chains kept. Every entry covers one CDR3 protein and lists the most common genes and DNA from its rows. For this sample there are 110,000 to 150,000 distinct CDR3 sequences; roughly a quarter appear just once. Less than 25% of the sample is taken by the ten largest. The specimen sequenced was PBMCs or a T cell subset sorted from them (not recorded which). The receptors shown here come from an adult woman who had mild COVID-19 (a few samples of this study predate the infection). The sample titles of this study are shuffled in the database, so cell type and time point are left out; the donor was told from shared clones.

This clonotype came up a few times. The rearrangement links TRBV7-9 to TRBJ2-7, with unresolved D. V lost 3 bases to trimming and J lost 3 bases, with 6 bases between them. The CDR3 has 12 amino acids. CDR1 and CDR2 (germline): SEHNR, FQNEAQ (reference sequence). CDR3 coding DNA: TGTGCCAGCAGCTTCACAGACTACGAGCAGTACTTC. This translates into CASSFTDYEQYF.

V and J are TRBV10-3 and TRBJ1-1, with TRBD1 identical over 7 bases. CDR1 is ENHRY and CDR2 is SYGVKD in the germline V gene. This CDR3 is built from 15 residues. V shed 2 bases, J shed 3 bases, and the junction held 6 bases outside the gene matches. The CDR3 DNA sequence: TGTGCCATCAGTGAGAAACAGGGGTGGGACACTGAAGCTTTCTTT. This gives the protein CAISEKQGWDTEAFF.

The DNA for the CDR3 is TGCAGTGCTAGAGCCCTCGGGAGCAGTAAGAACGAGCAGTACTTC. It codes for CSARALGSSKNEQYF. This chain connects TRBV20-1 to TRBJ2-7; the D gene is possibly TRBD2 (6 bases). V was shortened by 1 base and J by 5 bases, with 18 bases between the two germline ends. The CDR3 consists of 15 residues. Germline lookup yields CDR1 DFQATT and CDR2 SNEGSKA (reference sequence).

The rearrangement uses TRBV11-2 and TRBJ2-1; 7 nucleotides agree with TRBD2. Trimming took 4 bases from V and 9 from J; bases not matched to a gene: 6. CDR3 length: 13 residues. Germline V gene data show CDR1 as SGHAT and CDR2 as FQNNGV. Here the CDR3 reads CASSYGGGSEQFF. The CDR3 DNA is TGTGCCAGCAGCTATGGGGGGGGTAGTGAGCAGTTCTTC.

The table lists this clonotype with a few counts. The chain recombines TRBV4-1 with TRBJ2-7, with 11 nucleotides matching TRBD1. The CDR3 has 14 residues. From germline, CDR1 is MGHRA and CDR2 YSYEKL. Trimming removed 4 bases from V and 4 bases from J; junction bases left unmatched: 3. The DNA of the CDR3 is TGCGCCAGCAGCCGGGACAGGGGGAATTACGAGCAGTACTTC. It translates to CASSRDRGNYEQYF.

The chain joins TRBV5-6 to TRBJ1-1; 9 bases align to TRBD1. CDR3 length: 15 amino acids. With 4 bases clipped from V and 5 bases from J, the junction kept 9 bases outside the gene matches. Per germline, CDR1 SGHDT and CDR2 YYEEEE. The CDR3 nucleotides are TGTGCCAGCAGCCCCGAGGACAGGGGATGGACTGAAGCTTTCTTT. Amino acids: CASSPEDRGWTEAFF.

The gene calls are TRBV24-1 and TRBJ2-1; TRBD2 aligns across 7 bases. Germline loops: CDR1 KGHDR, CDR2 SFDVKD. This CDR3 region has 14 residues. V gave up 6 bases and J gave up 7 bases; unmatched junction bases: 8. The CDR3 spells CATSRAGVFNEQFF. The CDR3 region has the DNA TGTGCCACCAGTCGGGCGGGAGTCTTTAATGAGCAGTTCTTC.

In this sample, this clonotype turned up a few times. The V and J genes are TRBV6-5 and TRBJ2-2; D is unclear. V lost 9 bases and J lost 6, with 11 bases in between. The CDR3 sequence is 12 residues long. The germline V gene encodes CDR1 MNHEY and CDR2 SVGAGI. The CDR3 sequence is CASWIAAGELFF. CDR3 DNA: TGTGCCAGTTGGATAGCCGCCGGGGAGCTGTTTTTT.

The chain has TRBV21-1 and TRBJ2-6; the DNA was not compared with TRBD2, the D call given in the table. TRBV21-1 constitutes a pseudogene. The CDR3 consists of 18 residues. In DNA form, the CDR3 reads TGTGCCAGCAGCAGCGACGGGCCTCTTTGCTCTGGGGCCAACGTCCTGACTTTC. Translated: CASSSDGPLCSGANVLTF.

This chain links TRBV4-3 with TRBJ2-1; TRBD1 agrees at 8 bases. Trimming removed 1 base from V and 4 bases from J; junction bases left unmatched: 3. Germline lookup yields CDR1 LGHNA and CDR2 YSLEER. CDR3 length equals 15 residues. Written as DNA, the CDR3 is TGCGCCAGCAGCCAAGGACAGGGGTTGTACAATGAGCAGTTCTTC. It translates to CASSQGQGLYNEQFF.

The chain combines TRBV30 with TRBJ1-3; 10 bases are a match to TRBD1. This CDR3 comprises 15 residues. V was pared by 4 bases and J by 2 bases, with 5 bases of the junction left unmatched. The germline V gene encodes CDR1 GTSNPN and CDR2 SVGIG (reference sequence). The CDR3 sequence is CAWTFGTGAGNTIYF. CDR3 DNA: TGTGCCTGGACCTTCGGGACAGGGGCTGGAAACACCATATATTTT.

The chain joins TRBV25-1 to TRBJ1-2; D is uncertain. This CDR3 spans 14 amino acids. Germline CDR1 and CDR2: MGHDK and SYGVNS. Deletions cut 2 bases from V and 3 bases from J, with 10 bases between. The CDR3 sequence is CASSEGQVDYGYTF. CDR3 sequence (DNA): TGTGCCAGCAGTGAAGGTCAGGTGGACTATGGCTACACCTTC.

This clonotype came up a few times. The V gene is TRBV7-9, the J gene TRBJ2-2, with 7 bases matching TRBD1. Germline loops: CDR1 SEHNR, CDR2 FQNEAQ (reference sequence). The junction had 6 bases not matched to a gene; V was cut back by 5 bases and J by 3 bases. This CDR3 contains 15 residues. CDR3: CASSPRGRDTGELFF. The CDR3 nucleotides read TGTGCCAGCAGCCCGAGGGGGCGCGACACCGGGGAGCTGTTTTTT. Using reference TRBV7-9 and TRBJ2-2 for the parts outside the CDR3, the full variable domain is DTGVSQNPRHKITKRGQNVTFRCDPISEHNRLYWYRQTLGQGPEFLTYFQNEAQLEKSRLLSDRFSAERPKGSFSTLEIQRTEQGDSAMYLCASSPRGRDTGELFFGEGSRLTVL.

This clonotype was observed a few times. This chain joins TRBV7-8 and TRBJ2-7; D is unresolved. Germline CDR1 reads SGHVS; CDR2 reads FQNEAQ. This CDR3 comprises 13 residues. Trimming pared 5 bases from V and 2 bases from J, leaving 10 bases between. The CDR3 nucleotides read TGTGCCAGCAGCGAGGAGAGGACCTACGAGCAGTACTTC. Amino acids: CASSEERTYEQYF.

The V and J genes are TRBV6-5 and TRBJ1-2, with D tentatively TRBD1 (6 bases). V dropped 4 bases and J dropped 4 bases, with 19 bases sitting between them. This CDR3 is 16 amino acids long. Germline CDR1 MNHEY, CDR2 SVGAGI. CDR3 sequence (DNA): TGTGCCAGCAGTTCTCTGGGGGCAGGGGATAGCTATGGCTACACCTTC. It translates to CASSSLGAGDSYGYTF.

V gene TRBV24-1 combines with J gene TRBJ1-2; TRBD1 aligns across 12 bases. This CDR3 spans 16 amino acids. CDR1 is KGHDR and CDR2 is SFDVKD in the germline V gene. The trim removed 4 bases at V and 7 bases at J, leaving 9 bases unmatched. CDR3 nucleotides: TGTGCCACCAGTGACACACAGGGACAGGGGGCTATTGGCTACACCTTC. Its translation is CATSDTQGQGAIGYTF.

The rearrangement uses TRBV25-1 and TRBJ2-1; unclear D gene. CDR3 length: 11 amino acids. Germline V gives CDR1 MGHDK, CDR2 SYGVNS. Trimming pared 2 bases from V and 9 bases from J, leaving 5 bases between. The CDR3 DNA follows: TGTGCCAGCAGTGAAAATGTTGAGCAGTTCTTC. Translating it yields CASSENVEQFF. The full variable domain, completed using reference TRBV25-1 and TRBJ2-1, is EADIYQTPRYLVIGTGKKITLECSQTMGHDKMYWYQQDPGMELHLIHYSYGVNSTEKGDLSSESTVSRIRTEHFPLTLESARPSHTSQYLCASSENVEQFFGPGTRLTVL.

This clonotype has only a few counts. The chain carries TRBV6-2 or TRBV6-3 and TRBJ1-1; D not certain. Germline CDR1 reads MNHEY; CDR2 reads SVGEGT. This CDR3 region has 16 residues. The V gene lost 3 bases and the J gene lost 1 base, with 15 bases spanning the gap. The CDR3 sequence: CASSYGRERRNTEAFF. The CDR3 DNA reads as TGTGCCAGCAGTTATGGGAGGGAACGGAGGAACACTGAAGCTTTCTTT.

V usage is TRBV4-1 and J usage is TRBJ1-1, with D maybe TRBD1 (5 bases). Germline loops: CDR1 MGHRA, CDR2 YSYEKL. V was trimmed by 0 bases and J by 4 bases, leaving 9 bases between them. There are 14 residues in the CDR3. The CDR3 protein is CASSQDRGSTEAFF. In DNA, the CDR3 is TGCGCCAGCAGCCAAGATCGGGGGTCCACTGAAGCTTTCTTT.

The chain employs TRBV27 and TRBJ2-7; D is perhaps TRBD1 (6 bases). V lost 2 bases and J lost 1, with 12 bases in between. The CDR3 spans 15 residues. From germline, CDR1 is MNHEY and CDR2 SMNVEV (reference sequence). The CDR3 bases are TGTGCCAGCAGTTTACTTACAGGGCTATCCTACGAGCAGTACTTC. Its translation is CASSLLTGLSYEQYF.